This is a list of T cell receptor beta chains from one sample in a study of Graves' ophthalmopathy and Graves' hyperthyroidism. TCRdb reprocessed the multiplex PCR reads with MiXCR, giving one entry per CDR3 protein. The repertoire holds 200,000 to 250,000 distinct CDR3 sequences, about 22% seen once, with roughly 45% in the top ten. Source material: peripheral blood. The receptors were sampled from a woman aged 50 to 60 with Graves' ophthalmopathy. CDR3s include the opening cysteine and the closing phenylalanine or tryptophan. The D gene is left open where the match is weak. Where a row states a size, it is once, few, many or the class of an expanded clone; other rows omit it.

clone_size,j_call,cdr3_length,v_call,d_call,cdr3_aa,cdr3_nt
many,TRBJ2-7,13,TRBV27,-,CASSLRQNYEQYF,TGTGCCAGCAGTTTGAGGCAGAACTACGAGCAGTACTTC
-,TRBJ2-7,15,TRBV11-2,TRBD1,CASSSPGQANYEQYF,TGTGCCAGCAGCTCCCCGGGACAGGCGAACTACGAGCAGTACTTC
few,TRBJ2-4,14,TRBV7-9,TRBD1,CASSPPGQGNIQYF,TGTGCCAGCAGCCCCCCCGGACAGGGAAACATTCAGTACTTC
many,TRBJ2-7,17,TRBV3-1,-,CASSHLSRRGFAYEQYF,TGTGCCAGCAGCCACTTATCAAGGAGGGGCTTTGCCTACGAGCAGTACTTC
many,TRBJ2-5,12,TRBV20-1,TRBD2,CSAQSGSETQYF,TGCAGTGCTCAGAGCGGGAGTGAGACCCAGTACTTC
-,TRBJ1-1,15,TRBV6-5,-,CASSYELGAGTEAFF,TGTGCCAGCAGTTACGAGTTGGGGGCGGGAACTGAAGCTTTCTTT
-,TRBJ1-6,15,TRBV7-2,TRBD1,CASSLRQGRNSPLHF,TGTGCCAGCAGCCTGAGACAGGGGCGAAATTCACCCCTCCACTTT
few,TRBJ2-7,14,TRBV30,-,CAWSRSGSWGEQYF,TGTGCCTGGAGTAGATCCGGTTCCTGGGGGGAGCAGTACTTC
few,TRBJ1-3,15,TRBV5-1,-,CASSLVSYSGNTIYF,TGCGCCAGCAGCTTGGTGTCCTACTCTGGAAACACCATATATTTT
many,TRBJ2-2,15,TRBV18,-,CASSPASVDTGELFF,TGTGCCAGCTCACCCGCGTCGGTGGACACCGGGGAGCTGTTTTTT
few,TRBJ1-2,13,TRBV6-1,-,CASSEYTGNGYTF,TGTGCCAGCAGTGAATACACAGGGAATGGCTACACCTTC
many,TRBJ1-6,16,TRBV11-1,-,CASSLGRTTWNSPLHF,TGTGCCAGCAGCTTAGGGCGAACAACTTGGAATTCACCCCTCCACTTT
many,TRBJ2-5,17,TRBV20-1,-,CSAREGARTFGEETQYF,TGCAGTGCTAGAGAGGGGGCCAGGACCTTTGGGGAAGAGACCCAGTACTTC
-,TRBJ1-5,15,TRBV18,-,CVSSPPGYSNQPQHF,TGTGTCAGCTCACCACCGGGGTATAGCAATCAGCCCCAGCATTTT
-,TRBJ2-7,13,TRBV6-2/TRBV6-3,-,CASSYSTRYEQYF,TGTGCCAGCAGTTATTCGACCCGCTACGAGCAGTACTTC
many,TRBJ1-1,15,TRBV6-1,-,CASYDAGALNTEAFF,TGTGCCAGCTACGATGCCGGGGCCTTGAACACTGAAGCTTTCTTT
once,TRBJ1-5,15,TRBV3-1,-,CASSLSQVIGQPQHF,TGTGCCAGCAGCCTCTCACAGGTAATCGGACAGCCCCAGCATTTT
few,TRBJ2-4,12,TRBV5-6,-,CASSSGRDIQYF,TGTGCCAGCAGCAGCGGCAGGGACATTCAGTACTTC
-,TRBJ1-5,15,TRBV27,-,CASRTGLASNQPQPF,TGTGCCAGCCGAACAGGACTGGCGAGCAATCAGCCCCAGCCTTTT
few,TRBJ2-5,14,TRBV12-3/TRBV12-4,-,CASSLALVKETQYF,TGTGCCAGCAGTTTAGCGCTGGTTAAAGAGACCCAGTACTTC
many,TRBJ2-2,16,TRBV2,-,CASSVGQGTRSGELVF,-
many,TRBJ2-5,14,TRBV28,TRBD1,CASSPSPGQRTQYF,TGTGCCAGCAGTCCCTCCCCGGGACAGCGGACCCAGTACTTC
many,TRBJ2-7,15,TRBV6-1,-,CASRPGEVGRYEQYF,TGTGCCAGCAGACCAGGGGAAGTTGGGAGATACGAGCAGTACTTC
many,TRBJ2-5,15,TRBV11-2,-,CASSLEGISIGTQYF,TGTGCCAGCAGCTTAGAAGGGATAAGCATCGGGACCCAGTACTTC